This TCR beta chain was observed in a study of CD4 T cells in relation to SARS-CoV-2 and coronaviruses. Looking at the study overall: Convalescent patients were eight or nine males and a handful of females; two were Hispanic.

Of note for this clone: Antigen unknown.

Sorted naive or memory CD4+ cells met CEF peptides for over eight days. Losses at the gene ends were 5 bases for V and 6 bases for J; bases not matched to a gene: 8. The germline V gene encodes CDR1 SEHNR and CDR2 FQNEAQ (reference sequence). This CDR3 contains 15 residues. TCRdb's table, derived via immunoSEQ multiplex PCR, lists solely in-frame clones and lacks some. Among about 30,000 clones, about 70% were seen once, and the ten largest hold 3% to 4%. The chain is built from TRBV7-9 and TRBJ2-2, with 8 bases aligning to TRBD1. The source is an adult with COVID-19. Sequencing was done on a sample of memory CD4+ T cells from PBMCs, cultured in vitro. The DNA for the CDR3 is TGTGCCAGCAGCCCGACGGGACAGGCCTCCGGGGAGCTGTTTTTT. Amino acid sequence: CASSPTGQASGELFF.